The present entry profiles one T cell receptor (beta chain) with its context. The data stem from a study of blood T cell repertoires in COVID-19. Background on the study: Acute and convalescent COVID-19 specimens originated in the United States, Italy and Spain. Sample material is recorded as cDNA or gDNA derived from T cells, B-cell-depleted T cells, or PBMCs.

Original methodology: The assay estimated nucleated cells by amplifying reference gene primers. Sequenced by immunoSEQ multiplex PCR; TCRdb stores in-frame clones only, minus some. V, J and clone size are taken as reported in that table, and D and trimming were inferred from the DNA itself. The sample has roughly 120,000 clones; about two thirds are singletons. The sequenced sample was peripheral blood. The source is a human donor with acute or convalescent COVID-19. The donor label of this sample is uncertain.

The CDR3 nucleotides are TGTGCCACCAGTGATTCCGGGACAGGAACGCAGTATTTT. Protein: CATSDSGTGTQYF. The chain is built from TRBV24-1 and TRBJ2-3, with 8 bases fitting TRBD1. The CDR3 has 13 amino acids. Germline V CDR1 and CDR2: KGHDR, SFDVKD. V was pared by 2 bases and J by 9 bases, with 3 bases of the junction left unmatched.